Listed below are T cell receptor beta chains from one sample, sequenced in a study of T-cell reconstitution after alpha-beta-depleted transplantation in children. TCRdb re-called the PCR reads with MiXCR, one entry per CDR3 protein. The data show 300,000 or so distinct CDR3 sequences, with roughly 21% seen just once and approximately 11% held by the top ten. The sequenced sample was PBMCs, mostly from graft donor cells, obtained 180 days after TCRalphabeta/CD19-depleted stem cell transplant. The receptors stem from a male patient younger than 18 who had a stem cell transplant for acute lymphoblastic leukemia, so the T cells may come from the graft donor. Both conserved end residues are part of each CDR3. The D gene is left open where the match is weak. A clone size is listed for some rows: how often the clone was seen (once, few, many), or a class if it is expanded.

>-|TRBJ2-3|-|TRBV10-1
TGCGCCAGCAGTGAAGGGACAATTAACACAGATACGCAGTATTTT
CASSEGTINTDTQYF
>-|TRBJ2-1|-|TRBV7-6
TGTGCCAGCAGCTTAGCGCCGGTTGAGCAGTTCTTC
CASSLAPVEQFF
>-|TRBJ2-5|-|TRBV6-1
TGTGCCAGCGGGCTACCGAGGGAGACCCAGTACTTC
CASGLPRETQYF
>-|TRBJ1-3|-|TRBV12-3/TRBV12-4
TGTGCCAGCAGTAGCTCCCCAAACACCATATATTTT
CASSSSPNTIYF
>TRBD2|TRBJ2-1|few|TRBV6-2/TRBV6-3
TGTGCCAGCAGAAGACTAGGTGGCGGGAGGGTGTCCTACAATGAGCAGTTCTTC
CASRRLGGGRVSYNEQFF
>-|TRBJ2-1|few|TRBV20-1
TGCAGTGCTAGAGGCGGGGACCTCGTCTACAATGAGCAGTTCTTC
CSARGGDLVYNEQFF
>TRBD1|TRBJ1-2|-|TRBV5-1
TGCGCCTGCAGCTTGGCCGTGAAGTACAGGGGGAAGGACTATGGCTACACCTTC
CACSLAVKYRGKDYGYTF
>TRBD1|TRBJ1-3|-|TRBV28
TGTGCCAGCAGGTCAGGGGGCTTCCCTCTCTCTGGAAACACCATATATTTT
CASRSGGFPLSGNTIYF
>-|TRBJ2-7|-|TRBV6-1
TGTGCCAGCAGTGAACGAGCTTGGACGCTGAGATCCACCTACGAGCAGTACTTC
CASSERAWTLRSTYEQYF
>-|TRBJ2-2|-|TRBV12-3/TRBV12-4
TGTGCCAGCAGTTTCGCCAGGGTTTACACCGGGGAGCTGTTTTTT
CASSFARVYTGELFF
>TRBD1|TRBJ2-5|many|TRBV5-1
TGCGCCAGCAAGGGACAGGCCTCAGGGACCCAGTACTTC
CASKGQASGTQYF
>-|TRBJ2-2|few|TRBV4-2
TGTGCCAGCAGCCAAGAGGGAGTAGCGAACACCGGGGAGCTGTTTTTT
CASSQEGVANTGELFF
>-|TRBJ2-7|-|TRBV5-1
TGCGCCAGCAGACTGGGGGCGGGCGAGCAGTACTTC
CASRLGAGEQYF
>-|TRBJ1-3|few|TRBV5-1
TGCGCCAGCAGCTTGAGCACAGCTGGAAACACCATATATTTT
CASSLSTAGNTIYF
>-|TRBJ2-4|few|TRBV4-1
TGCGCCAGCAGCCATATAGGGAGAAGGACCAAAAACATTCAGTACTTC
CASSHIGRRTKNIQYF
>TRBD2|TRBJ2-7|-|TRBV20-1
TGCAGTGCTGCCGGGACTAGGGTTCTCACGGAGTACTTC
CSAAGTRVLTEYF
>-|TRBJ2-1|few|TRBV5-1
TGCGCCAGCAGCTTGGTGACAGGTTTTTACAATGAGCAGTTCTTC
CASSLVTGFYNEQFF
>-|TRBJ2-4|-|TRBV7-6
TGTGCCAGCAGCTTAGCGGGAGCTAACATTCAGTACTTC
CASSLAGANIQYF
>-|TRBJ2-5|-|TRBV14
TGTGCCAGCAGCCAACTCGGCGGGCCCCAAGAGACCCAGTACTTC
CASSQLGGPQETQYF
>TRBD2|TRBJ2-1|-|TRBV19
TGTGCCAGTAGAAGAAGCGGGAGGGCCAATGAGCAGTTCTTC
CASRRSGRANEQFF
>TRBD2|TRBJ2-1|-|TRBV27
TGTGCCAGCAGTTTATTGGAACTAGCGGGAGTCGGGGAGCAGTTCTTC
CASSLLELAGVGEQFF
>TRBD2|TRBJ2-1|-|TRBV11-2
TGTGCCAGCAGCTTTGTTCTCCTAGCGGGGGACTACAATGAGCAGTTCTTC
CASSFVLLAGDYNEQFF
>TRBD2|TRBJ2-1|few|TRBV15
TGTGCCACCAGCGGTCGGACTAGCGGGAAAGGTAATGAGCAGTTCTTC
CATSGRTSGKGNEQFF
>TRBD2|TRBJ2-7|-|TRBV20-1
TGCAGTGCTGGGGGACTAGCGGGAGGATTAGGCTACGAGCAGTACTTC
CSAGGLAGGLGYEQYF
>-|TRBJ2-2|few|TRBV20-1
TGCAGTGCTAGAGGCAAACAGGGACCCCCGACCGGGGAGCTGTTTTTT
CSARGKQGPPTGELFF
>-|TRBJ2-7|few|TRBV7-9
TGTGCCAGCACCGACTCCAGGGGCAGCTACGAGCAGTACTTC
CASTDSRGSYEQYF
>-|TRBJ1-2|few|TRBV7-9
TGTGCCAGCAGCTTAAAACCCGGGAAGGACACCTTC
CASSLKPGKDTF
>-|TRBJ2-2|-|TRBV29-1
TGCAGCGTTGAAGCACAGCCGAACACCGGGGAGCTGTTTTTT
CSVEAQPNTGELFF
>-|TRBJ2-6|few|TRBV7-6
TGTGCCAGCAAGTCTACGGCCAACGTCCTGACTTTC
CASKSTANVLTF
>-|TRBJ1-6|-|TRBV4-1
TGCGCCAGCAGCCAAGGAGCGGGACCCCTCCACTTT
CASSQGAGPLHF